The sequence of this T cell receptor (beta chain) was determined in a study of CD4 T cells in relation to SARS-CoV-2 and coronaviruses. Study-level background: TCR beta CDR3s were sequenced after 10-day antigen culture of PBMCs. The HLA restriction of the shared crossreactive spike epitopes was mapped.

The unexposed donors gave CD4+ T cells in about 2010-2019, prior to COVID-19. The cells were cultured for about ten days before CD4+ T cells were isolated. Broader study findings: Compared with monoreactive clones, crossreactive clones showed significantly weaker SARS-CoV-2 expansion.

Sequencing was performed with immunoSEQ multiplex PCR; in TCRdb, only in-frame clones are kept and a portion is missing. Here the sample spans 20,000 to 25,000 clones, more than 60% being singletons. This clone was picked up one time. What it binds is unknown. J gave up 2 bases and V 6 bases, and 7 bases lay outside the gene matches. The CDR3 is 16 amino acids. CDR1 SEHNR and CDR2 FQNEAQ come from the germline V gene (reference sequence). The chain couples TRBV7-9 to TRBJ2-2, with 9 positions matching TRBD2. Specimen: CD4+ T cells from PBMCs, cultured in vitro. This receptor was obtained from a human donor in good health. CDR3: CASRLTSGGNTGELFF. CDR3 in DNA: TGTGCCAGCAGACTGACTAGCGGAGGCAACACCGGGGAGCTGTTTTTT.